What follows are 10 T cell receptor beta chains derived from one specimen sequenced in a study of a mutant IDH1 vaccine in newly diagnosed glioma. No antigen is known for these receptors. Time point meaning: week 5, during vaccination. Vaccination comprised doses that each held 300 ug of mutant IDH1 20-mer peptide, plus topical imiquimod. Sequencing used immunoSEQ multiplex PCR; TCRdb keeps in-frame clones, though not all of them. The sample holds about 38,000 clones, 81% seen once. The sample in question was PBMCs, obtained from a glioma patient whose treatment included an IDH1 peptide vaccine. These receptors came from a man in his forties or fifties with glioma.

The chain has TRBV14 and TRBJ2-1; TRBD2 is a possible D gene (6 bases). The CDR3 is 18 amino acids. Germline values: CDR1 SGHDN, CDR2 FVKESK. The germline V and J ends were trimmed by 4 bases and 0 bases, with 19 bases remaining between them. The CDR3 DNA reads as TGTGCCAGCAGCCCGAGAGGGAGCGGGCCTAGCTCCTACAATGAGCAGTTCTTC. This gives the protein CASSPRGSGPSSYNEQFF.

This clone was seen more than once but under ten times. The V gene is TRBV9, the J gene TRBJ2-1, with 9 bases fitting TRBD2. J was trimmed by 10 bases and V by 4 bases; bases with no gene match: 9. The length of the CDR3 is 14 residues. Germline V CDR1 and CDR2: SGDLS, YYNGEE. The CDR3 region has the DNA TGTGCCAGCAGCCCCCCTAGCGGGAAGAGGGAGCAGTTCTTC. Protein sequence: CASSPPSGKREQFF.

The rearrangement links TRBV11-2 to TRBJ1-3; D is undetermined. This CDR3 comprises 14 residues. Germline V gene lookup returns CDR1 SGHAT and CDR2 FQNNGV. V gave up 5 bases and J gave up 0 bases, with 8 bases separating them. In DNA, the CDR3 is TGTGCCAGCAGCCCTACCCTCTCTGGAAACACCATATATTTT. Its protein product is CASSPTLSGNTIYF.

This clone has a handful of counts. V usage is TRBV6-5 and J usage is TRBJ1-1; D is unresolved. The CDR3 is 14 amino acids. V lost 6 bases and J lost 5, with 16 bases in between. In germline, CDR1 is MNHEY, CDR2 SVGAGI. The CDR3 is CASSPLGFETEAFF. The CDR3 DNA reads TGTGCCAGCAGCCCCCTCGGCTTTGAGACTGAAGCTTTCTTT.

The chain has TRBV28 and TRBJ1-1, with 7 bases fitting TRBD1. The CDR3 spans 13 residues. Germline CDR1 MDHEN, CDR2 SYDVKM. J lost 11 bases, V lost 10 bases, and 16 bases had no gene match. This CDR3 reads CATGTAFSPKAFF. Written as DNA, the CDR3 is TGTGCCACCGGGACAGCGTTCTCCCCCAAGGCTTTCTTT.

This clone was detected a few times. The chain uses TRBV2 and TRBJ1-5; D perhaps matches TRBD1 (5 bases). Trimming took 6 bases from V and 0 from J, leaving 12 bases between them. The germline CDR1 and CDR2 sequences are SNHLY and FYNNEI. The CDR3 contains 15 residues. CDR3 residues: CASRKTENSNQPQHF. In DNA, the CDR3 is TGTGCCAGCAGGAAGACAGAGAATAGCAATCAGCCCCAGCATTTT.

The CDR3 protein is CASSQGAGSGYEQYF. DNA for the CDR3: TGTGCCAGCAGCCAAGGGGCCGGGAGCGGGTACGAGCAGTACTTC. The chain couples TRBV4-2 to TRBJ2-7, with D possibly matching TRBD2 (6 bases). V was clipped by 1 base and J by 4 bases, with 14 bases between them. Per the germline V gene, CDR1 is LGHNA and CDR2 is YNFKEQ. This CDR3 contains 15 residues.

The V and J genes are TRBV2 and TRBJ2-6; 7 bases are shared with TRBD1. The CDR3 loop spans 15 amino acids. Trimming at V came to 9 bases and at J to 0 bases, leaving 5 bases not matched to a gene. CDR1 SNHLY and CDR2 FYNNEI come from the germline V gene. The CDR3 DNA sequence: TGTGCCAGTCTGGGACAGACCTCTGGGGCCAACGTCCTGACTTTC. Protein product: CASLGQTSGANVLTF.

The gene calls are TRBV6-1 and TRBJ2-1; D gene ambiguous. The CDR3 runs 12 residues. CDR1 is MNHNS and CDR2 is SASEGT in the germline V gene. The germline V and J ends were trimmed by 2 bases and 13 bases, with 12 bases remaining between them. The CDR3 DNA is TGTGCCAGCAGTGAACACAATTCGCTTCAGTTCTTC. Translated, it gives CASSEHNSLQFF.

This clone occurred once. This CDR3 is CASSQVAGVETQYF. CDR3 bases: TGTGCCAGCAGCCAAGTGGCAGGGGTAGAGACCCAGTACTTC. The J gene is TRBJ2-5, the V gene TRBV14; the D gene is possibly TRBD1 (6 bases). The CDR3 sequence is 14 residues long. V lost 1 base and J 4 bases, leaving 10 bases between the germline ends. Germline CDR1 SGHDN, CDR2 FVKESK. The whole variable domain, remainder taken from reference TRBV14 and TRBJ2-5, is EAGVTQFPSHSVIEKGQTVTLRCDPISGHDNLYWYRRVMGKEIKFLLHFVKESKQDESGMPNNRFLAERTGGTYSTLKVQPAELEDSGVYFCASSQVAGVETQYFGPGTRLLVL.